A single sample is the source of the 31 T cell receptor beta chains below, sequenced in a study of blood T cell repertoires in COVID-19. Assay: immunoSEQ multiplex PCR; the TCRdb copy retains only in-frame clones and omits some. Of just under 40,000 clones detected, about 87% appear once; the ten largest clones hold less than 25%. Sequencing was performed on peripheral blood. These receptors all stem from a man aged 50 to 59 with active or convalescent COVID-19.

The chain carries TRBV2 and TRBJ2-1, with 9 bases fitting TRBD2. The CDR3 covers 19 residues. V was clipped by 7 bases and J by 8 bases; unmatched bases: 24. Germline V lookup: CDR1 SNHLY, CDR2 FYNNEI. The CDR3 nucleotides are TGTGCCAGCATCAGAGACACACCCTTATTAGCGGGGGTCGGAGATGAGCAGTTCTTC. Protein sequence: CASIRDTPLLAGVGDEQFF.

V is TRBV7-9 and J is TRBJ1-5; 8 bases match TRBD1. The length of the CDR3 is 15 residues. Germline lookup yields CDR1 SEHNR and CDR2 FQNEAQ (reference sequence). V lost 5 bases, J lost 1 base, and 4 bases stayed unmatched. Here the CDR3 DNA reads TGTGCCAGCAGCCCAGGGGGCTCAAGCAATCAGCCCCAGCATTTT. Residues: CASSPGGSSNQPQHF. Using reference TRBV7-9 and TRBJ1-5 for the parts outside the CDR3, the full variable domain is DTGVSQNPRHKITKRGQNVTFRCDPISEHNRLYWYRQTLGQGPEFLTYFQNEAQLEKSRLLSDRFSAERPKGSFSTLEIQRTEQGDSAMYLCASSPGGSSNQPQHFGDGTRLSIL.

The rearrangement links TRBV10-3 to TRBJ2-7, with 10 bases matching TRBD1. Germline values: CDR1 ENHRY, CDR2 SYGVKD. J gave up 6 bases and V 6 bases, and 2 bases lay outside the gene matches. There are 12 residues in the CDR3. The CDR3 sequence is CAISDRGLEQYV. CDR3 DNA sequence: TGTGCCATCAGCGACAGGGGGCTCGAGCAGTACGTC.

This rearrangement joins TRBV28 to TRBJ1-2; unclear D gene. Germline values: CDR1 MDHEN, CDR2 SYDVKM. V lost 5 bases to trimming and J lost 7 bases, with 11 bases between them. The CDR3 sequence is 12 residues long. The CDR3, as DNA: TGTGCCAGCAGTACCTCTGAGTTTGGCTACACCTTC. Residues: CASSTSEFGYTF.

This sequence joins TRBV12-3 or TRBV12-4 and TRBJ1-1, with a possible D match to TRBD1 (5 bases). Trimming pared 6 bases from V and 4 bases from J, leaving 12 bases between. CDR3 length equals 13 residues. This CDR3 is CASSLAGFTEAFF. CDR3 in DNA: TGTGCCAGCAGCTTGGCAGGGTTCACTGAAGCTTTCTTT.

This chain joins TRBV3-1 (or the pseudogene TRBV3-2) and TRBJ2-1; 7 bases agree with TRBD2. The CDR3 is 15 residues long. Per the germline V gene, CDR1 is LGHDT and CDR2 is YNNKEL (reference sequence). V shed 4 bases, J shed 6 bases, and the junction held 9 bases outside the gene matches. The CDR3 loop reads CASSRVREATNEQFF. CDR3 in DNA: TGTGCCAGCAGCCGAGTCCGGGAGGCCACCAATGAGCAGTTCTTC.

This clone rates as medium-sized. The J gene is TRBJ2-3, the V gene TRBV18, with 7 nucleotides matching TRBD1. Germline V gives CDR1 KGHSH, CDR2 LQKENI. The J segment lost 7 bases and the V segment lost 2 bases, leaving 3 bases of the junction unmatched. There are 13 residues in the CDR3. The CDR3 loop is CASSPRDRNTQYF. CDR3 DNA sequence: TGTGCCAGCTCACCAAGGGACAGAAATACGCAGTATTTT.

This sequence joins TRBV6-5 and TRBJ2-3; D gene uncertain. The V and J ends lost 5 bases and 0 bases respectively, with 12 bases between them. CDR1 and CDR2 (germline): MNHEY, SVGAGI. The CDR3 contains 15 residues. Here the CDR3 reads CASSQWSPSTDTQYF. CDR3 DNA sequence: TGTGCCAGCAGTCAGTGGAGTCCCAGCACAGATACGCAGTATTTT.

V usage is TRBV29-1 and J usage is TRBJ1-4; D might be TRBD1 (6 bases). CDR1 is SQVTM, CDR2 ANQGSEA, per germline. Trimming shortened V by 6 bases and J by 8 bases, and 13 bases separated the two germline ends. The CDR3 runs to 12 residues. Here the CDR3 DNA reads TGCAGCGTGGGCACGGACAGCGAAAAACTGTTTTTT. Translating gives CSVGTDSEKLFF.

The chain combines TRBV24-1 with TRBJ2-1; 9 nucleotides align to TRBD1. CDR3 length: 17 amino acids. The germline V gene encodes CDR1 KGHDR and CDR2 SFDVKD. After removal of 4 bases from V and 4 bases from J, the junction contained 10 bases not matched to a gene. CDR3 residues: CATSDSGTGSRYNEQFF. In DNA, the CDR3 is TGTGCCACCAGTGACTCTGGGACAGGGTCGAGATACAATGAGCAGTTCTTC.

Details on this clone: Its ends do not fully match the called genes, so a read error is possible. This chain links TRBV10-3 with TRBJ2-1; D uncertain. The V gene's germline CDR1 is ENHRY and CDR2 SYGVKD. CDR3 length: 9 amino acids. CDR3 region: CAMGTAMVF. For the CDR3, the DNA is TGTGCCATGGGCACGGCTATGGTCTTC.

The chain employs TRBV2 and TRBJ1-6; the D gene is possibly TRBD1 (5 bases). The CDR3 length is 14 residues. Germline CDR1 is SNHLY and CDR2 is FYNNEI. Trimming stripped 4 bases from V and 9 bases from J, with 13 bases between. This CDR3 reads CASSVGQGTSPLHF. CDR3 DNA sequence: TGTGCCAGCAGTGTCGGGCAGGGTACTTCACCCCTCCACTTT.

The chain has TRBV6-1 and TRBJ1-5, with 8 bases lining up with TRBD1. V gave up 3 bases and J gave up 5 bases; unmatched junction bases: 3. Germline V gene sequence: CDR1 MNHNS, CDR2 SASEGT. CDR3 length equals 14 residues. The CDR3 sequence: CASSDTGGYQPQHF. The CDR3 DNA is TGTGCCAGCAGTGATACAGGGGGATATCAGCCCCAGCATTTT.

The chain links TRBV5-1 to TRBJ1-1; TRBD1 agrees at 8 bases. Trimming took 7 bases from V and 0 from J; bases not matched to a gene: 17. Germline-derived CDR1 and CDR2 are SGHRS and YFSETQ. The CDR3 has 18 residues. The CDR3 bases are TGCGCCAGCTCAGCGGGCCCCAGGACAGGGCTATTGAACACTGAAGCTTTCTTT. It codes for CASSAGPRTGLLNTEAFF.

The chain uses TRBV11-2 and TRBJ1-1; 7 bases map to TRBD1. The CDR3 sequence is 15 residues long. The V and J ends lost 5 bases and 5 bases, in that order; junction bases with no gene match: 11. Per the germline V gene, CDR1 is SGHAT and CDR2 is FQNNGV. CDR3 sequence reads: CASSASQGTRTEAFF. CDR3 DNA: TGTGCCAGCAGCGCATCACAGGGGACGAGGACTGAAGCTTTCTTT.

The chain joins TRBV6-5 to TRBJ2-7; D may be TRBD2 (5 bases). Germline V gene lookup returns CDR1 MNHEY and CDR2 SVGAGI. The germline V and J ends were trimmed by 8 bases and 7 bases, with 12 bases remaining between them. The CDR3 has 11 amino acids. DNA for the CDR3: TGTGCCAGCCGCGAATCGGGGGAGCAGTACTTC. As protein: CASRESGEQYF.

The J gene is TRBJ1-6, the V gene TRBV2; possibly TRBD1 for D (6 bases). V lost 3 bases to trimming and J lost 6 bases, with 12 bases between them. Germline V gives CDR1 SNHLY, CDR2 FYNNEI. There are 15 residues in the CDR3. CDR3 sequence (DNA): TGTGCCAGCAGTGATAGTCGAGGGGGTAATTCACCCCTCCACTTT. Its protein is CASSDSRGGNSPLHF.

This chain joins TRBV15 and TRBJ1-6, with 9 bases matching TRBD1. V lost 1 base to trimming and J lost 14 bases; unmatched junction nucleotides: 15. The CDR3 sequence is 17 residues long. Germline CDR1 reads LNHNV; CDR2 reads YYDKDF (reference sequence). Here the CDR3 DNA reads TGTGCCACCAGCAGAGGGAGGGCGGGACAGGGCGCAATGGCCCTCCACTTT. It translates to CATSRGRAGQGAMALHF.

As concerns this clone: Mismatch with germline at one junction end may stem from a read error. The V gene is TRBV7-7, the J gene TRBJ1-2; D might be TRBD1 (5 bases). The CDR3 loop spans 16 amino acids. Germline CDR1 is SSHAT and CDR2 is FNYEAQ (reference sequence). CDR3 loop: CASSLALSGTPYGYTF. The CDR3 DNA reads TGTGCTAGCAGCTTAGCTCTCTCCGGGACTCCCTATGGCTACACCTTC.

CDR3 protein: CASSARAENSYNEQFF. The CDR3 region has the DNA TGTGCCAGCAGTGCCCGAGCGGAAAATTCCTACAATGAGCAGTTCTTC. This chain joins TRBV6-4 and TRBJ2-1, with D tentatively TRBD2 (5 bases). CDR1 is MRHNA and CDR2 is SNTAGT in the germline V gene. The CDR3 is made up of 16 amino acids. V lost 4 bases and J 1 base, leaving 14 bases between the germline ends.

The chain combines TRBV5-1 with TRBJ1-3; D is unclear. The V end was cut by 0 bases, the J end by 3 bases, with 7 bases between. The CDR3 sequence is 14 residues long. Germline lookup yields CDR1 SGHRS and CDR2 YFSETQ. The CDR3 nucleotides read TGCGCCAGCAGCTTGGACAGTTATGGAAACACCATATATTTT. Translating gives CASSLDSYGNTIYF.

DNA of the CDR3: TGTGCCAGCAGCTTATTGCCGGGGGGGCCGAGGAATGAGCAGTTCTTC. Amino acid sequence: CASSLLPGGPRNEQFF. The chain combines TRBV7-3 with TRBJ2-1; TRBD2 matches at 8 bases. CDR1 and CDR2 (germline): SGHTA, FQGTGA. V shed 2 bases, J shed 7 bases, and the junction held 10 bases outside the gene matches. The CDR3 is made up of 16 amino acids.

This chain connects TRBV25-1 to TRBJ1-5, with TRBD1 matching 9 bases. The germline V gene encodes CDR1 MGHDK and CDR2 SYGVNS. CDR3 length equals 14 residues. J gave up 4 bases and V 6 bases, and 4 bases lay outside the gene matches. The CDR3 bases are TGTGCCAGCAGGGAGACAGGGGGGAATCAGCCCCAGCATTTT. Encoded protein: CASRETGGNQPQHF.

This clone showed up just once. The chain employs TRBV29-1 and TRBJ1-1; 8 bases agree with TRBD1. The CDR3 has 14 amino acids. CDR1 and CDR2 (germline): SQVTM, ANQGSEA. V lost 5 bases, J lost 1 base, and 6 bases stayed unmatched. CDR3 nucleotides: TGCAGCGTTCTACGGACAGGGTCGAACACTGAAGCTTTCTTT. As protein: CSVLRTGSNTEAFF.

This clone was recorded once. The CDR3 region has the DNA TGCAGCGTTGAAGGGGCGGGAGGGCCCGGAGAGACCCAGTACTTC. Translating it yields CSVEGAGGPGETQYF. The chain links TRBV29-1 to TRBJ2-5, with 9 bases fitting TRBD2. J was trimmed by 4 bases and V by 1 base; bases with no gene match: 7. There are 15 residues in the CDR3. Germline V gene lookup returns CDR1 SQVTM and CDR2 ANQGSEA.

This clone was counted once. The genes are TRBV5-1 and TRBJ2-3, with 10 bases identical to TRBD2. Germline V CDR1 and CDR2: SGHRS, YFSETQ. The J segment lost 1 base and the V segment lost 3 bases, leaving 2 bases of the junction unmatched. The CDR3 extends over 15 amino acids. The CDR3 here is CASSYSGGGTDTQYF. CDR3 nucleotide sequence: TGCGCCAGCAGCTACAGCGGGGGGGGCACAGATACGCAGTATTTT.

The chain carries TRBV7-6 and TRBJ2-2; D possibly corresponds to TRBD1 (6 bases). V lost 2 bases to trimming and J lost 2 bases, with 15 bases between them. This CDR3 contains 17 residues. From germline, CDR1 is SGHVS and CDR2 FNYEAQ. The CDR3 protein is CASSLQSGTYNTGELFF. The CDR3 DNA reads as TGTGCCAGCAGCTTACAGTCCGGGACATACAACACCGGGGAGCTGTTTTTT.

This clone is medium-sized within its sample. The V and J genes are TRBV18 and TRBJ2-2; 13 positions match TRBD2. Germline CDR1 KGHSH, CDR2 LQKENI. The trim removed 6 bases at V and 2 bases at J, leaving 3 bases unmatched. The CDR3 runs 16 residues. In DNA, the CDR3 is TGTGCCAGCTCGGGGACTAGCGGGGATAACACCGGGGAGCTGTTTTTT. It translates to CASSGTSGDNTGELFF.

V is TRBV5-1 and J is TRBJ2-4, with D perhaps TRBD1 (5 bases). V dropped 4 bases and J dropped 0 bases, with 14 bases sitting between them. There are 16 residues in the CDR3. CDR1 SGHRS and CDR2 YFSETQ come from the germline V gene. CDR3 in amino acids: CASSARTNLAKNIQYF. Written as DNA, the CDR3 is TGCGCCAGCAGCGCGCGGACAAATCTAGCCAAAAACATTCAGTACTTC.

The V and J genes are TRBV4-1 and TRBJ2-3; D perhaps matches TRBD2 (5 bases). The CDR3 length is 14 residues. Germline V gives CDR1 MGHRA, CDR2 YSYEKL. Between the trimmed V and J ends, which lost 3 bases and 2 bases, there was a span of 9 bases. The CDR3 nucleotides are TGCGCCAGCAGCCACAGCGGACCCACAGATACGCAGTATTTT. Translating it yields CASSHSGPTDTQYF.

The rearrangement uses TRBV11-2 and TRBJ2-7; possible D gene TRBD2, 5 bases. Germline loops: CDR1 SGHAT, CDR2 FQNNGV. Trimming removed 1 base from V and 0 bases from J, with 16 bases in between. This CDR3 is 17 amino acids long. The CDR3 nucleotides read TGTGCCAGCAGCTTAGTTTCCGCGGGCCGGAGCTCCTACGAGCAGTACTTC. Its translation is CASSLVSAGRSSYEQYF.